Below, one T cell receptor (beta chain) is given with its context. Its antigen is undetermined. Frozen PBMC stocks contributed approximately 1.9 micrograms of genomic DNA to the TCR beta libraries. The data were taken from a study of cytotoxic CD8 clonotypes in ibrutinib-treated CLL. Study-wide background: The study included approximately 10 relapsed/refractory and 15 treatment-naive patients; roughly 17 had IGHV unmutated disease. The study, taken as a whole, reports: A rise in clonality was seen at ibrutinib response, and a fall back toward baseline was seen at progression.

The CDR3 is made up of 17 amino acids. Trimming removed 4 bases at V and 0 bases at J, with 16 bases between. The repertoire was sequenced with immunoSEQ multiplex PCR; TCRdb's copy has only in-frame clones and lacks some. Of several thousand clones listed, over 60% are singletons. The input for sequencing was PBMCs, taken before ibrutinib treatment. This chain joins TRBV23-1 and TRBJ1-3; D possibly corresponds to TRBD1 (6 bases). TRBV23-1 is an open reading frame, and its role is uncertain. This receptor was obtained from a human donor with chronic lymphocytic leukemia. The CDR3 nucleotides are TGCGCCAGCAGTCGGGCCGGGACAACGTTCTCTGGAAACACCATATATTTT. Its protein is CASSRAGTTFSGNTIYF.